The 5 T cell receptor beta chains reported below all come from one sample, sequenced in a study of cytomegalovirus exposure and HLA in healthy donors. This PCR relied on a set of 60 Vbeta primers and 13 Jbeta primers. The method was immunoSEQ multiplex PCR; TCRdb's version includes in-frame clones alone and lacks a portion of them. The data contain roughly 130,000 clones, around 80% of them singletons. Sequencing was performed on PBMCs. These receptors all stem from a man aged 18 to 30 in good health and CMV-seronegative.

J is TRBJ2-6 and V is TRBV27; 8 bases align to TRBD1. V lost 4 bases and J lost 3; bases outside the gene matches: 2. CDR1 is MNHEY and CDR2 is SMNVEV in the germline V gene (reference sequence). CDR3 size: 15 residues. The CDR3 bases are TGTGCCAGCAGTTCGGACAGGGTTGGGGCCAACGTCCTGACTTTC. Its translation is CASSSDRVGANVLTF.

This rearrangement joins TRBV27 to TRBJ2-3; the D gene is possibly TRBD1 (6 bases). Germline lookup yields CDR1 MNHEY and CDR2 SMNVEV (reference sequence). The CDR3 runs to 14 residues. Deletions cut 8 bases from V and 3 bases from J, with 15 bases between. This CDR3 is CASRQGIRTDTQYF. As DNA, the CDR3 is TGTGCCAGCCGGCAGGGGATTAGGACAGATACGCAGTATTTT.

As for this clone: This sample includes further DNA sequences coding for the same CDR3. The V and J genes are TRBV9 and TRBJ2-1; possibly TRBD2 for D (6 bases). CDR1 is SGDLS and CDR2 is YYNGEE in the germline V gene. CDR3 size: 15 residues. Trimming left V 0 bases short and J 3 bases short, with 10 bases between. The CDR3 sequence is CASSVGGGSYNEQFF. In DNA form, the CDR3 reads TGTGCCAGCAGCGTAGGTGGGGGGAGCTACAATGAGCAGTTCTTC.

This clone turned up a few times. The chain recombines TRBV4-1 with TRBJ2-1; 11 nucleotides line up with TRBD2. The length of the CDR3 is 17 residues. V was clipped by 0 bases and J by 4 bases; unmatched bases: 5. Germline lookup yields CDR1 MGHRA and CDR2 YSYEKL. This chain's CDR3 is CASSQETGTSGYNEQFF. The CDR3 DNA is TGCGCCAGCAGCCAAGAAACCGGGACTAGCGGATACAATGAGCAGTTCTTC.

This chain connects TRBV30 to TRBJ2-3, with 10 bases aligning to TRBD2. With V trimmed by 0 bases and J by 3 bases, 6 bases remained unmatched. The germline V gene encodes CDR1 GTSNPN and CDR2 SVGIG (reference sequence). This CDR3 has 16 residues. The DNA of the CDR3 is TGTGCCTGGAGTGTATCGACTAGCGGGTATACAGATACGCAGTATTTT. This encodes CAWSVSTSGYTDTQYF.